What follows is one TCR beta chain and its context. No cell sorting was done before RNA was extracted from the tissue. The normal lung tissue was taken more than 3 cm from the tumor edge. Newly diagnosed lung cancer patients had thoracic surgery in China, August–late 2014, without prior chemotherapy. A modified ARM-PCR protocol with three rounds of nested PCR amplified TCRbeta. TCRdb used MiXCR to reprocess the multiplex PCR reads, holding one entry per CDR3 protein. The sample holds roughly 120,000 distinct CDR3 sequences, about 65% seen once. The sample originates from a study of tumor and adjacent non-tumor tissue in lung cancer. The V end was cut by 1 base, the J end by 3 bases, with 16 bases between. This CDR3 region has 17 residues. Germline V gene sequence: CDR1 MGHRA, CDR2 YSYEKL.

The TCR was taken from a man aged 55 to 70 with non-small cell lung cancer. Input material: distant non-tumor lung tissue. The chain combines TRBV4-1 with TRBJ1-5; D is perhaps TRBD1 (6 bases). The chain's CDR3 is CASSQASTGMHNQPQHF. CDR3 in DNA: TGCGCCAGCAGCCAAGCTTCTACAGGGATGCACAATCAGCCCCAGCATTTT.